This TCR beta chain derives from a study of CD8 T cells in ankylosing spondylitis. Concerning this clonotype itself: What it recognizes is unknown.

Points from the study as a whole: As for the disease-linked clones, they showed a CD8+ phenotype and occurred at relatively low frequencies in peripheral blood. Reports say disease-linked clones showed up significantly more in matched ankylosing spondylitis synovial fluid.

Each CDR3 protein is one row after TCRdb ran MiXCR on the 5' RACE reads. The sample consists of 200,000 to 250,000 distinct CDR3 sequences, roughly a tenth of them appearing once. The germline V gene has CDR1 SEHNR and CDR2 FQNEAQ (reference sequence). The V gene lost 4 bases and the J gene lost 8 bases, with 17 bases spanning the gap. This CDR3 has 14 residues. V is TRBV7-9 and J is TRBJ1-1; possible D gene TRBD1, 5 bases. The sequenced sample consisted of blood, either unsorted or a sorted T cell fraction (not recorded which). This clonotype was obtained from a male donor with ankylosing spondylitis or in good health (not recorded which). Here the CDR3 DNA reads TGTGCCAGCAGCTCAAGGGCCGGATGGGGCGAAGCTTTCTTT. Its translation is CASSSRAGWGEAFF.